A selection of T cell receptor beta chains follows, all from one sample in a study of cytomegalovirus exposure and HLA in healthy donors. Produced via immunoSEQ multiplex PCR; TCRdb's table is partial and in-frame only. Of more than 60,000 clones listed, 70% to 80% were seen once; the top ten hold approximately 9%. Sequencing input: PBMCs. The source is a man aged 40-50 years in good health and CMV-seropositive. Each CDR3 is given with its conserved first and last residue. D genes are given only for firm matches. A clone size is listed for some rows: how often the clone was seen (once, few, many), or a class if it is expanded.

TRBD1	TRBV30	-	TRBJ2-7	CAWTDRQGGWQYF	TGTGCCTGGACCGATCGACAGGGTGGATGGCAGTACTTC
TRBD1	TRBV30	-	TRBJ1-2	CAWSRKQGNYGYTF	TGTGCCTGGAGTAGAAAACAGGGGAACTATGGCTACACCTTC
TRBD2	TRBV19	-	TRBJ2-3	CASSSRTSGSAYTQYF	TGTGCCAGTAGTTCGAGGACTAGCGGGAGTGCATATACGCAGTATTTT
-	TRBV5-5	once	TRBJ2-1	CASSYSLNEQFF	TGTGCCAGCAGCTATAGTCTTAATGAGCAGTTCTTC
-	TRBV25-1	-	TRBJ1-6	CASSERQGNSPLHF	TGTGCCAGCAGTGAAAGGCAGGGAAATTCACCCCTCCACTTT
-	TRBV2	-	TRBJ1-1	CASSEALWLPRTEAFF	TGTGCCAGCAGTGAAGCTTTATGGCTGCCTAGGACTGAAGCTTTCTTT
-	TRBV4-2	once	TRBJ2-3	CASSQADRKDTDTQYF	TGTGCCAGCAGCCAGGCCGACAGGAAAGACACAGATACGCAGTATTTT
-	TRBV6-5	-	TRBJ2-7	CASSSVGGEQYF	TGTGCCAGCAGCTCCGTCGGCGGCGAGCAGTACTTC
-	TRBV19	-	TRBJ2-2	CASSVQGSTGELFF	TGTGCCAGTAGTGTTCAGGGGTCGACCGGGGAGCTGTTTTTT
-	TRBV6-1	-	TRBJ2-1	CASRNSSYNEQFF	TGTGCCAGCCGAAACAGCTCCTACAATGAGCAGTTCTTC
-	TRBV9	-	TRBJ2-2	CASSGGRAGELFF	TGTGCCAGCAGCGGGGGGCGTGCCGGGGAGCTGTTTTTT
TRBD1	TRBV13	-	TRBJ2-3	CASSPTLLTGGTVTQYF	TGTGCCAGCAGCCCCACACTACTGACAGGGGGCACAGTTACGCAGTATTTT